The 7 T cell receptor beta chains reported below all come from one sample, sequenced in a study of cytomegalovirus exposure and HLA in healthy donors. The PCR was carried out with 60 Vbeta primers and 13 Jbeta primers. Here immunoSEQ multiplex PCR was the method, and the copy in TCRdb shows in-frame clones only, minus some. The sample yields 150,000 to 200,000 clones, 70% to 80% seen once. Sequencing was carried out using PBMCs. Source of these receptors: a man aged 60 to 69 in good health and CMV-seronegative.

There are a few counts of this clone. The V and J genes are TRBV6-1 and TRBJ2-3, with D possibly TRBD2 on 6 matching bases. Germline V gives CDR1 MNHNS, CDR2 SASEGT. CDR3 length: 12 amino acids. The V end was cut by 6 bases, the J end by 5 bases, with 9 bases between. CDR3 sequence: CASSVGGDTQYF. The CDR3 DNA reads as TGTGCCAGCAGCGTCGGGGGAGATACGCAGTATTTT.

The chain combines TRBV11-2 with TRBJ2-7; 13 bases agree with TRBD2. The CDR3 runs 18 residues. V gave up 1 base and J gave up 0 bases; unmatched junction bases: 6. Per germline, CDR1 SGHAT and CDR2 FQNNGV. The CDR3: CASSLGTSGGLRSYEQYF. The DNA of the CDR3 is TGTGCCAGCAGCTTAGGGACTAGCGGGGGCCTCCGCTCCTACGAGCAGTACTTC. The full variable domain, with the rest looked up from reference TRBV11-2 and TRBJ2-7, is EAGVAQSPRYKIIEKRQSVAFWCNPISGHATLYWYQQILGQGPKLLIQFQNNGVVDDSQLPKDRFSAERLKGVDSTLKIQPAKLEDSAVYLCASSLGTSGGLRSYEQYFGPGTRLTVT.

This rearrangement joins TRBV6-6 to TRBJ1-1; 11 bases line up with TRBD1. Germline CDR1 MNHNY, CDR2 SVGAGI (reference sequence). J lost 4 bases, V lost 4 bases, and 5 bases had no gene match. The CDR3 spans 15 residues. The CDR3 protein is CASSSAGTGGTEAFF. CDR3 nucleotide sequence: TGTGCCAGCAGTTCGGCCGGGACAGGGGGCACTGAAGCTTTCTTT.

The chain combines TRBV5-1 with TRBJ2-5; tentative D call: TRBD1 (7 bases). V lost 0 bases, J lost 3 bases, and 15 bases lay in between. The CDR3 is made up of 16 amino acids. Germline V lookup: CDR1 SGHRS, CDR2 YFSETQ. CDR3 amino acids: CASSLAPTGEEETQYF. CDR3 coding DNA: TGCGCCAGCAGCTTGGCCCCCACAGGGGAGGAAGAGACCCAGTACTTC. Together with reference TRBV5-1 and TRBJ2-5, the CDR3 gives the full variable domain: KAGVTQTPRYLIKTRGQQVTLSCSPISGHRSVSWYQQTPGQGLQFLFEYFSETQRNKGNFPGRFSGRQFSNSRSEMNVSTLELGDSALYLCASSLAPTGEEETQYFGPGTRLLVL.

This clone was recorded only once. This sample also contains other DNA sequences that code for the same CDR3. V and J are TRBV18 and TRBJ1-5; 9 nucleotides align to TRBD1. The CDR3 has 14 amino acids. Germline CDR1 KGHSH, CDR2 LQKENI. With V trimmed by 2 bases and J by 4 bases, 0 bases remained unmatched. The CDR3: CASSPGTGNQPQHF. CDR3 nucleotide sequence: TGTGCCAGCTCACCAGGGACAGGGAATCAGCCCCAGCATTTT.

A single count supports this clone. The V call is TRBV19, the J call TRBJ1-5, with TRBD1 identical over 7 bases. The CDR3 has 14 residues. The junction had 7 bases not matched to a gene; V was cut back by 3 bases and J by 8 bases. CDR1 and CDR2 (germline): LNHDA, SQIVND (reference sequence). CDR3 residues: CASSMGQTQEPQHF. CDR3 nucleotide sequence: TGTGCCAGTAGTATGGGACAGACCCAAGAGCCCCAGCATTTT.

The V call is TRBV6-1, the J call TRBJ1-2; the D is unclear. With 4 bases removed from V and 6 bases from J, the gap between germline ends came to 6 bases. CDR1 MNHNS and CDR2 SASEGT come from the germline V gene. There are 11 residues in the CDR3. The CDR3 DNA reads as TGTGCCAGCAGTGTCGCGCATGGCTACACCTTC. Translated, it gives CASSVAHGYTF.